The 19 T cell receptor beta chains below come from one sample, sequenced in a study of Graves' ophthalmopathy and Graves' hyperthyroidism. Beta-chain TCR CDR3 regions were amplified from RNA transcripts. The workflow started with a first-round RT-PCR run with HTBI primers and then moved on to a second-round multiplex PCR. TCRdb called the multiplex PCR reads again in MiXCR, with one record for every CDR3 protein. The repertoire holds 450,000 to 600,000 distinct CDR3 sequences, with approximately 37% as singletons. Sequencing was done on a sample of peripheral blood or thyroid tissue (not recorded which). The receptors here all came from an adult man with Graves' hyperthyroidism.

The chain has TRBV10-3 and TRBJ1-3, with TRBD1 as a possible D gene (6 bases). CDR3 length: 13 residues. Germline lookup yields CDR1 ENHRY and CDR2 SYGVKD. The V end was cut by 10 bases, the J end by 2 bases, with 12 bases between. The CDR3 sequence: CATQGIAGNTIYF. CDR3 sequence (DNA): TGTGCCACACAGGGCATCGCTGGAAACACCATATATTTT.

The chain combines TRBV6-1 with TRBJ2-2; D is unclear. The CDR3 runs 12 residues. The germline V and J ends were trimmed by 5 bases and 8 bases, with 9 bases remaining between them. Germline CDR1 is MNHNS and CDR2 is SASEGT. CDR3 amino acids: CASSQSVGELFF. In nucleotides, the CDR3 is TGTGCCAGCAGTCAATCGGTAGGGGAGCTGTTTTTT.

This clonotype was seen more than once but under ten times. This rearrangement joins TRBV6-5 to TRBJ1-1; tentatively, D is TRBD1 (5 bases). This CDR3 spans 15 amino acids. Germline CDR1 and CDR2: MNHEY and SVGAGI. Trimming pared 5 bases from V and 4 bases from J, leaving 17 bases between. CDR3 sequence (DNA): TGTGCCAGCAGTCCCCAGGGACCGGGGGGCACTGAAGCTTTCTTT. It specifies CASSPQGPGGTEAFF.

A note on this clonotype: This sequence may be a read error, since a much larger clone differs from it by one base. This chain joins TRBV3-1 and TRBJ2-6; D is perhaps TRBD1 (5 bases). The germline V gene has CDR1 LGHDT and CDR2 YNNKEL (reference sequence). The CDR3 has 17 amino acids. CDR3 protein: CANSQVTGRVGANVLTF. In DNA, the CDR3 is TGTGCCAACAGCCAAGTCACAGGAAGGGTTGGGGCCAACGTCCTGACTTTC.

DNA for the CDR3: TGTGCCAGCAGTTACGCAGGGAGTTTAAGCTATGGCTACACCTTC. Protein: CASSYAGSLSYGYTF. The V gene is TRBV6-5, the J gene TRBJ1-2; possibly TRBD1 for D (5 bases). The CDR3 runs to 15 residues. V was shortened by 2 bases and J by 4 bases, with 14 bases between the two germline ends. Looked up from germline, CDR1 is MNHEY and CDR2 is SVGAGI.

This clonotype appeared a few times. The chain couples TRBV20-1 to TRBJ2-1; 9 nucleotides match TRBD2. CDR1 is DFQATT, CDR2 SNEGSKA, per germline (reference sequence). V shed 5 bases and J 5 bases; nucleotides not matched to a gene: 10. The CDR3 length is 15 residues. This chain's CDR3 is CSALAASGIDNEQFF. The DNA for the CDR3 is TGCAGTGCTCTAGCGGCTAGCGGGATCGACAATGAGCAGTTCTTC.

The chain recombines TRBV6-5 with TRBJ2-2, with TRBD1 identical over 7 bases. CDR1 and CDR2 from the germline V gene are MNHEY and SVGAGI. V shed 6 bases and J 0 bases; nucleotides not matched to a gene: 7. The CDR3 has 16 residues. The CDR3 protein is CASRYLGTANTGELFF. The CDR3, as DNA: TGTGCCAGCAGATACCTCGGGACAGCGAACACCGGGGAGCTGTTTTTT.

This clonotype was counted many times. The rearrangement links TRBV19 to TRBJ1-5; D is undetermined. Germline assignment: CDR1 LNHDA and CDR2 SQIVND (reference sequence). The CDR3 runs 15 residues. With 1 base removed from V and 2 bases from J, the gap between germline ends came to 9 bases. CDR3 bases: TGTGCCAGTAGTATAGGCCGGCTGGGCAATCAGCCCCAGCATTTT. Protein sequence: CASSIGRLGNQPQHF.

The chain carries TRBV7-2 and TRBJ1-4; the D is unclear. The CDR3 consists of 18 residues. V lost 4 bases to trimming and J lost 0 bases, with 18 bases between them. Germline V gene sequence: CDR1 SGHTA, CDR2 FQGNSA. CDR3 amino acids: CASSSAGDRVATNEKLFF. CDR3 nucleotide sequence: TGTGCCAGCAGCTCCGCCGGGGATCGGGTTGCAACTAATGAAAAACTGTTTTTT.

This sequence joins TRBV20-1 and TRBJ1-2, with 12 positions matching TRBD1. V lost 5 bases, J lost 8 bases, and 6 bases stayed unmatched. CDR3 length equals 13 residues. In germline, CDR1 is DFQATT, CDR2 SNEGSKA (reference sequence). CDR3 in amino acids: CSAGGQGAEGYTF. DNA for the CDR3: TGCAGTGCTGGGGGACAGGGGGCGGAAGGCTACACCTTC.

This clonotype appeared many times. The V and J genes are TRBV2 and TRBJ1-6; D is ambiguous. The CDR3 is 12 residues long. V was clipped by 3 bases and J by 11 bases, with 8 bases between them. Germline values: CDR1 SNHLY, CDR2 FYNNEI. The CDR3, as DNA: TGTGCCAGCAGTGACCCGCAGGCACCCCTCCACTTT. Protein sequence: CASSDPQAPLHF.

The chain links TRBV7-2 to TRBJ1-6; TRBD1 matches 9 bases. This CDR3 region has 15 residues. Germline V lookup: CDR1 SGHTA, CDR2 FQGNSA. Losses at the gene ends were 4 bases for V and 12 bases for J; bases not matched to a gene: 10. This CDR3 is CASSSTDRGQRPLHF. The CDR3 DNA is TGTGCCAGCAGCTCCACGGACAGGGGACAAAGACCCCTCCACTTT.

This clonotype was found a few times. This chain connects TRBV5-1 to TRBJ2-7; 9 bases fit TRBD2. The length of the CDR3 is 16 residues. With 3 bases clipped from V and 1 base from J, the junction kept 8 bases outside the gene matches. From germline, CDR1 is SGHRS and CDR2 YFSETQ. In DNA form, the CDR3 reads TGCGCCAGCAGCTGGACCGGGACTAGCCTTTCCTACGAGCAGTACTTC. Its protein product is CASSWTGTSLSYEQYF.

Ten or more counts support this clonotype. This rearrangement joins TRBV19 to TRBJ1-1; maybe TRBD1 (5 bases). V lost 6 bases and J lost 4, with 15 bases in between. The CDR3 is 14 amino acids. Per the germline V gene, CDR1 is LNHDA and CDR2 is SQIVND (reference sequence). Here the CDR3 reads CASRTPGSATEAFF. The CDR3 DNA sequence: TGTGCCAGTAGGACCCCAGGGTCGGCCACTGAAGCTTTCTTT.

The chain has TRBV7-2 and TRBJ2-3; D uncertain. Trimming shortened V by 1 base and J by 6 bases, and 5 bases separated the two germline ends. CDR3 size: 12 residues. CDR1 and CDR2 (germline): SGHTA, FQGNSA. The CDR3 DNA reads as TGTGCCAGCAGCTTAGGTTACGATACGCAGTATTTT. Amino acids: CASSLGYDTQYF.

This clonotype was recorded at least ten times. DNA for the CDR3: TGTGCCAGCAGCAACTCGGGGAGTCCTGAAGCTTTCTTT. This sequence encodes CASSNSGSPEAFF. This chain uses TRBV7-9 with TRBJ1-1; D unresolved. The germline CDR1 and CDR2 sequences are SEHNR and FQNEAQ (reference sequence). The CDR3 consists of 13 residues. The V end lost 5 bases, the J end lost 6 bases, and 13 bases lay between the germline ends.

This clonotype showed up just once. CDR3 amino acids: CASSFLVNTENYGYTF. The CDR3 nucleotides read TGTGCCAGCAGCTTCCTAGTGAACACTGAAAACTATGGCTACACCTTC. The chain has TRBV7-9 and TRBJ1-2, with D unclear. Germline V gives CDR1 SEHNR, CDR2 FQNEAQ (reference sequence). The CDR3 has 16 residues. V was pared by 3 bases and J by 2 bases, with 16 bases between.

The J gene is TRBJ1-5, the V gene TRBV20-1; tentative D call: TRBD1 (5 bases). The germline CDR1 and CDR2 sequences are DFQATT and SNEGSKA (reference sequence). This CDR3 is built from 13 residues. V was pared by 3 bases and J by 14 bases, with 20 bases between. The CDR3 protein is CSARGGGGKGEHF. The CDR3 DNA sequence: TGCAGTGCTAGGGGAGGTGGGGGAAAGGGCGAGCATTTT.

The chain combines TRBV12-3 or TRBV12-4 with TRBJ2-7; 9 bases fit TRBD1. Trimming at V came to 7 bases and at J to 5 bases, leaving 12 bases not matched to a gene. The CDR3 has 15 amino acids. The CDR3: CASILTGTGNNEQYF. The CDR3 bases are TGTGCCAGCATCCTGACCGGGACAGGGAACAACGAGCAGTACTTC.